These 24 T cell receptor beta chains share one sample of origin, sequenced in a study of cytomegalovirus exposure and HLA in healthy donors. The PCR ran on 60 Vbeta and 13 Jbeta primers. The repertoire was sequenced with immunoSEQ multiplex PCR; TCRdb's copy has only in-frame clones and lacks some. The sample has over 40,000 clones, about 85% seen once; the top ten hold 8%. Sequenced: PBMCs. The receptors stem from a woman in her 40s in good health and CMV-seropositive.

V usage is TRBV5-1 and J usage is TRBJ1-4; no clear D gene. The CDR3 sequence is 14 residues long. Trimming took 2 bases from V and 0 from J, leaving 5 bases between them. The germline V gene has CDR1 SGHRS and CDR2 YFSETQ. The CDR3 DNA is TGCGCCAGCAGCTTAACTGCAACTAATGAAAAACTGTTTTTT. The encoded protein is CASSLTATNEKLFF.

The chain recombines TRBV19 with TRBJ2-2, with 8 bases fitting TRBD1. After removal of 6 bases from V and 5 bases from J, the junction contained 8 bases not matched to a gene. CDR1 LNHDA and CDR2 SQIVND come from the germline V gene (reference sequence). The CDR3 is 15 residues long. The CDR3: CASSEGQGRTGELFF. The CDR3 nucleotides read TGTGCCAGTAGCGAAGGACAGGGACGAACCGGGGAGCTGTTTTTT.

On this clone itself: The junction and the germline gene differ at one end; a read error may be behind it. The chain links TRBV7-7 to TRBJ1-5, with a tentative D call TRBD1 (5 bases). The CDR3 loop spans 13 amino acids. The germline gives CDR1 SSHAT, CDR2 FNYEAQ (reference sequence). CDR3 protein: CASSATENQPQHF. Written as DNA, the CDR3 is TGTGCTAGCAGCGCGACAGAGAATCAGCCCCAGCATTTT.

The chain combines TRBV20-1 with TRBJ2-5; D remains ambiguous. The CDR3 has 8 residues. Germline loops: CDR1 DFQATT, CDR2 SNEGSKA (reference sequence). V lost 7 bases, J lost 9 bases, and 6 bases lay in between. The CDR3 sequence: CSVPSQYF. The DNA for the CDR3 is TGCAGTGTTCCTTCCCAGTACTTC.

This chain links TRBV2 with TRBJ2-5, with 8 bases fitting TRBD2. The V segment lost 3 bases and the J segment 4 bases; nucleotides outside the gene matches: 7. The CDR3 length is 15 residues. Per germline, CDR1 SNHLY and CDR2 FYNNEI. The CDR3 sequence: CASSEGAGGGETQYF. CDR3 DNA sequence: TGTGCCAGCAGTGAGGGGGCGGGGGGAGGAGAGACCCAGTACTTC.

This chain uses TRBV13 with TRBJ2-3; D is unresolved. Germline CDR1 and CDR2: PRHDT and FYEKMQ (reference sequence). The CDR3 covers 15 residues. Trimming stripped 0 bases from V and 2 bases from J, with 9 bases between. The CDR3 region is CASSLGAASTDTQYF. The CDR3, as DNA: TGTGCCAGCAGCTTAGGGGCGGCCTCCACAGATACGCAGTATTTT.

The chain couples TRBV9 to TRBJ1-2; possibly TRBD1 for D (5 bases). Germline values: CDR1 SGDLS, CDR2 YYNGEE. The germline V and J ends were trimmed by 3 bases and 2 bases, with 20 bases remaining between them. The CDR3 sequence is 17 residues long. The CDR3: CASSGEGPWGGNYGYTF. The CDR3 DNA follows: TGTGCCAGCAGCGGAGAGGGACCTTGGGGGGGAAACTATGGCTACACCTTC.

The rearrangement links TRBV6-1 to TRBJ2-7, with 11 bases aligning to TRBD1. The J segment lost 3 bases and the V segment lost 4 bases, leaving 11 bases of the junction unmatched. The CDR3 loop spans 17 amino acids. Germline CDR1 is MNHNS and CDR2 is SASEGT. The CDR3 region is CASSVLFAGTGGYEQYF. As DNA, the CDR3 is TGTGCCAGCAGTGTTCTATTTGCGGGGACAGGGGGCTACGAGCAGTACTTC.

The chain is built from TRBV28 and TRBJ2-2, with 10 bases that match TRBD2. J lost 2 bases, V lost 7 bases, and 13 bases had no gene match. This CDR3 has 18 amino acids. Germline V gene data show CDR1 as MDHEN and CDR2 as SYDVKM. The CDR3 DNA is TGTGCCAGCATTAATGGACTAGCGGAGCTTAGTAACACCGGGGAGCTGTTTTTT. It yields the protein CASINGLAELSNTGELFF. The full variable domain, in which reference TRBV28 and TRBJ2-2 provide the parts outside the CDR3, is DVKVTQSSRYLVKRTGEKVFLECVQDMDHENMFWYRQDPGLGLRLIYFSYDVKMKEKGDIPEGYSVSREKKERFSLILESASTNQTSMYLCASINGLAELSNTGELFFGEGSRLTVL.

The J gene is TRBJ2-5, the V gene TRBV5-1; tentative D call: TRBD2 (6 bases). Per the germline V gene, CDR1 is SGHRS and CDR2 is YFSETQ. V gave up 6 bases and J gave up 5 bases, with 20 bases separating them. This CDR3 region has 15 residues. The CDR3 coding sequence is TGCGCCAGCACACGGGGCGGGACCACTTGGGAGACCCAGTACTTC. It yields the protein CASTRGGTTWETQYF.

The chain uses TRBV5-6 and TRBJ1-4; 8 bases align to TRBD1. V trimming: 4 bases; J trimming: 8 bases; junction bases outside the gene matches: 10. Per the germline V gene, CDR1 is SGHDT and CDR2 is YYEEEE. There are 15 residues in the CDR3. The CDR3 DNA is TGTGCCAGCAGCCTCCGGGCAGGGGGCTGGGAAAAACTGTTTTTT. It encodes CASSLRAGGWEKLFF.

The rearrangement uses TRBV6-5 and TRBJ2-5; 14 bases agree with TRBD2. Germline trimming cut 6 bases from V and 5 bases from J; bases unmatched to any gene: 5. CDR3 length equals 15 residues. CDR1 is MNHEY, CDR2 SVGAGI, per germline. CDR3 loop: CASRRTSGGWETQYF. CDR3 bases: TGTGCCAGCAGAAGGACTAGCGGGGGGTGGGAGACCCAGTACTTC.

The chain joins TRBV25-1 to TRBJ2-2; TRBD2 is a possible D gene (6 bases). Trimming stripped 6 bases from V and 5 bases from J, with 16 bases between. Germline CDR1 MGHDK, CDR2 SYGVNS. The CDR3 length is 15 residues. The CDR3 region is CASRRAGSMTGELFF. The CDR3 DNA reads TGTGCCAGCAGGCGAGCGGGTAGCATGACCGGGGAGCTGTTTTTT.

The V call is TRBV6-4, the J call TRBJ2-7; 14 nucleotides line up with TRBD2. The CDR3 has 15 amino acids. Per the germline V gene, CDR1 is MRHNA and CDR2 is SNTAGT. The J segment lost 7 bases and the V segment lost 4 bases, leaving 6 bases of the junction unmatched. The CDR3 sequence is CASSGLAGGPGEQYF. CDR3 bases: TGTGCCAGCAGTGGACTAGCGGGAGGGCCTGGGGAGCAGTACTTC.

V and J are TRBV19 and TRBJ2-5; the match to TRBD2 covers 8 bases. The CDR3 is made up of 15 amino acids. Germline trimming cut 10 bases from V and 4 bases from J; bases unmatched to any gene: 14. Germline loops: CDR1 LNHDA, CDR2 SQIVND (reference sequence). CDR3 in DNA: TGTGCCACCCAAGCGTATCGGGGGGGCCCAGAGACCCAGTACTTC. As protein: CATQAYRGGPETQYF.

The V and J genes are TRBV18 and TRBJ2-5; 10 bases line up with TRBD2. J lost 2 bases, V lost 1 base, and 4 bases had no gene match. Germline CDR1 KGHSH, CDR2 LQKENI. CDR3 size: 16 residues. This CDR3 reads CASSPRTSGKQETQYF. The CDR3 DNA reads TGTGCCAGCTCACCACGAACTAGCGGGAAACAAGAGACCCAGTACTTC.

The chain couples TRBV21-1 to TRBJ2-7; TRBD1 reflects the table's D call only, with no check against the DNA. TRBV21-1 is deemed a pseudogene. There are 19 residues in the CDR3. This CDR3 reads CASSPGGTGGGLGAYEQYF. The DNA for the CDR3 is TGTGCCAGCAGCCCCGGCGGGACAGGGGGCGGGTTGGGAGCTTACGAGCAGTACTTC.

The genes are TRBV6-1 and TRBJ1-4; 9 nucleotides line up with TRBD1. The V and J ends lost 4 bases and 8 bases, in that order; junction bases with no gene match: 17. This CDR3 has 18 residues. Germline loops: CDR1 MNHNS, CDR2 SASEGT. The CDR3 region has the DNA TGTGCCAGCAGTGGAAACCGGGACAGGGTTTCTGTTGGAGAAAAACTGTTTTTT. Translated, it gives CASSGNRDRVSVGEKLFF.

This sequence joins TRBV7-3 and TRBJ2-6; 8 bases line up with TRBD1. This CDR3 spans 15 amino acids. The junction had 2 bases not matched to a gene; V was cut back by 5 bases and J by 2 bases. Looked up from germline, CDR1 is SGHTA and CDR2 is FQGTGA. CDR3: CASSQGAPGANVLTF. The CDR3 DNA is TGTGCCAGCAGCCAGGGGGCGCCTGGGGCCAACGTCCTGACTTTC. Full variable domain (outside the CDR3, taken from reference TRBV7-3 and TRBJ2-6): GAGVSQTPSNKVTEKGKYVELRCDPISGHTALYWYRQSLGQGPEFLIYFQGTGAADDSGLPNDRFFAVRPEGSVSTLKIQRTERGDSAVYLCASSQGAPGANVLTFGAGSRLTVL.

The CDR3 nucleotides read TGTGCCAGCAGCCAAGAAGTAAGGGAGGGCGGGGATACGCAGTATTTT. Translated, it gives CASSQEVREGGDTQYF. The genes are TRBV4-2 and TRBJ2-3; the match to TRBD2 covers 7 bases. Looked up from germline, CDR1 is LGHNA and CDR2 is YNFKEQ. This CDR3 has 16 amino acids. The junction had 9 bases not matched to a gene; V was cut back by 0 bases and J by 6 bases.

The chain is built from TRBV28 and TRBJ1-4, with a tentative D call TRBD1 (5 bases). Germline assignment: CDR1 MDHEN and CDR2 SYDVKM. The V end lost 5 bases, the J end lost 2 bases, and 18 bases lay between the germline ends. The length of the CDR3 is 17 residues. The CDR3 nucleotides read TGTGCCAGCAGTCCGTACGTACGGGGGACGACTAATGAAAAACTGTTTTTT. The encoded protein is CASSPYVRGTTNEKLFF.

Concerning this clone: The same CDR3 arises from other DNA sequences in this sample as well. This sequence joins TRBV20-1 and TRBJ2-7; TRBD2 might be the D (6 bases). CDR1 and CDR2 from the germline V gene are DFQATT and SNEGSKA (reference sequence). Deletions cut 7 bases from V and 2 bases from J, with 9 bases between. The CDR3 loop spans 11 amino acids. The CDR3: CSGGDAYEQYF. In nucleotides, the CDR3 is TGCAGTGGCGGGGACGCCTACGAGCAGTACTTC.

This chain connects TRBV5-4 to TRBJ1-1; the D gene is possibly TRBD1 (5 bases). Germline CDR1 is SGHNT and CDR2 is YYREEE (reference sequence). V lost 7 bases to trimming and J lost 0 bases, with 22 bases between them. CDR3 length: 17 amino acids. This chain's CDR3 is CASSGQTGVLMNTEAFF. The CDR3 nucleotides are TGTGCCAGCTCGGGCCAGACGGGGGTACTAATGAACACTGAAGCTTTCTTT.

This CDR3 reads CASSIVLRGVYGYTF. DNA of the CDR3: TGTGCCAGTAGTATAGTCCTCAGGGGGGTCTATGGCTACACCTTC. The chain joins TRBV19 to TRBJ1-2; TRBD1 aligns across 7 bases. This CDR3 has 15 amino acids. Germline V CDR1 and CDR2: LNHDA, SQIVND (reference sequence). With V trimmed by 1 base and J by 4 bases, 6 bases remained unmatched.